The present entry profiles one T cell receptor (beta chain) with its context. In the original workflow: Reference gene primer amplification yielded estimated nucleated cell counts. Some clones are missing from TCRdb's copy, which holds only in-frame ones; the method was immunoSEQ multiplex PCR. V and J calls and clone size come straight from that table; D and trimming were deduced from the DNA. The table records tens of thousands of clones, approximately 85% of them present only once. This sample was taken from a study of blood T cell repertoires in COVID-19. With V trimmed by 5 bases and J by 5 bases, 11 bases remained unmatched. CDR3 length: 16 residues. Per the germline V gene, CDR1 is MNHEY and CDR2 is SMNVEV (reference sequence).

This sequence was found in a middle-aged man with active COVID-19. The sample consisted of peripheral blood. The rearrangement uses TRBV27 and TRBJ2-2, with TRBD2 identical over 7 bases. The CDR3 protein is CASSPLGGGGTGELFF. CDR3 bases: TGTGCCAGCAGTCCCTTAGGAGGCGGGGGAACCGGGGAGCTGTTTTTT.